A selection of T cell receptor beta chains follows, all from one sample in a study of early T cells in non-severe SARS-CoV-2 infection. Each CDR3 protein gets one entry after TCRdb re-called the 5' RACE reads with MiXCR. Here the sample spans 50,000 to 65,000 distinct CDR3 sequences, around 7.7% being singletons. The sequences come from whole blood, collected at baseline. These receptors all stem from an adult who was a healthcare worker with PCR-confirmed SARS-CoV-2 infection or an uninfected control (not recorded which). The CDR3 runs from the conserved cysteine through the conserved F or W. D genes are given only for firm matches. The listing skips clone size in some rows; elsewhere it reads once, few, many or a size class.

.,TRBV27,TRBJ1-5,.,CASSLEATGQPQHF,TGTGCCAGCAGTTTAGAGGCTACGGGTCAGCCCCAGCATTTT
few,TRBV30,TRBJ2-7,TRBD1,CAWSGQTFPGTGLNYF,TGTGCCTGGAGTGGACAGACCTTCCCCGGGACAGGGCTAAATTACTTC
many,TRBV7-6,TRBJ2-2,.,CASSPLFGNTGELFF,TGTGCCAGCAGCCCTTTATTCGGGAACACCGGGGAGCTGTTTTTT
many,TRBV7-8,TRBJ2-3,.,CASSLGRPDTQYF,TGTGCCAGCAGCTTAGGCAGGCCAGATACGCAGTATTTT
many,TRBV11-2,TRBJ2-5,.,CASSLEETQYF,TGTGCCAGCAGCTTAGAAGAGACCCAGTACTTC
few,TRBV10-3,TRBJ2-3,TRBD2,CAISDGTSGDTQYF,TGTGCCATCAGTGACGGGACTAGCGGGGATACGCAGTATTTT
.,TRBV6-6,TRBJ2-7,TRBD1,CASSYSTGQGFEQYF,TGTGCCAGCAGTTACTCGACGGGACAGGGTTTCGAGCAGTACTTC
few,TRBV27,TRBJ2-7,TRBD2,CASSFGRPYEQYF,TGTGCCAGCAGTTTCGGGAGGCCCTACGAGCAGTACTTC
few,TRBV4-2,TRBJ2-3,.,CASSQPGTDTQYF,TGTGCCAGCAGCCAGCCCGGGACAGATACGCAGTATTTT
many,TRBV5-4,TRBJ2-1,.,CASSLGVGNEQFF,TGTGCCAGCAGCTTGGGGGTGGGGAATGAGCAGTTCTTC
.,TRBV20-1,TRBJ2-5,TRBD2,CSARGLKAGVETQYF,TGCAGTGCTAGAGGCCTCAAAGCGGGAGTTGAGACCCAGTACTTC
many,TRBV19,TRBJ2-2,.,CASSLIRTHTGELFF,TGTGCCAGTAGTCTGATCAGAACTCACACCGGGGAGCTGTTTTTT
many,TRBV3-1,TRBJ2-5,.,CASSQVPGTLTFQETQYF,TGTGCCAGCAGCCAAGTACCTGGGACACTTACTTTCCAAGAGACCCAGTACTTC
.,TRBV12-3/TRBV12-4,TRBJ2-2,.,CASSLGVPGELFF,TGTGCCAGCAGTTTAGGTGTCCCCGGGGAGCTGTTTTTT
many,TRBV6-5,TRBJ2-7,TRBD2,CASSGTSGRVAWEQYF,TGTGCCAGCAGTGGGACTAGCGGGAGGGTCGCGTGGGAGCAGTACTTC
many,TRBV29-1,TRBJ2-5,.,CSVKSPLGETQYF,TGCAGCGTTAAGTCCCCTCTGGGAGAGACCCAGTACTTC
.,TRBV30,TRBJ2-2,TRBD2,CAGLGMTGELFF,TGTGCCGGACTAGGAATGACCGGGGAGCTGTTTTTT
many,TRBV6-6,TRBJ2-2,.,CASSYGGGELFF,TGTGCCAGCAGTTATGGGGGCGGGGAGCTGTTTTTT
few,TRBV30,TRBJ1-3,TRBD1,CAWSVGQRSSGNTIYF,TGTGCCTGGAGTGTGGGACAGAGGAGCTCTGGAAACACCATATATTTT
many,TRBV28,TRBJ2-3,.,CASTGSGVADTQYF,TGTGCCAGCACCGGGTCAGGGGTAGCAGATACGCAGTATTTT
many,TRBV6-1,TRBJ2-3,.,CASSEAGGIGADTQYF,TGTGCCAGCAGTGAAGCGGGCGGGATCGGTGCAGATACGCAGTATTTT
many,TRBV28,TRBJ2-5,.,CASMASKSQETQYF,TGTGCCAGCATGGCCTCCAAATCCCAAGAGACCCAGTACTTC
.,TRBV20-1,TRBJ2-1,.,CSAKPGGSPANEQFF,TGCAGTGCTAAACCTGGGGGGAGCCCGGCGAATGAGCAGTTCTTC
many,TRBV28,TRBJ2-2,.,CASSLSGTGELFF,TGTGCCAGCAGTTTATCAGGGACCGGGGAGCTGTTTTTT
.,TRBV2,TRBJ2-5,.,CASSEAGETQYF,TGTGCCAGCAGTGAGGCAGGAGAGACCCAGTACTTC
medium-sized,TRBV7-3,TRBJ2-7,TRBD2,CASSWDSGRYFYEQYF,TGTGCCAGCAGCTGGGATAGCGGGAGGTATTTCTACGAGCAGTACTTC
few,TRBV5-4,TRBJ1-2,.,CASSPNPGHRMRSGYTF,TGTGCCAGCAGCCCTAACCCGGGACACCGGATGCGTAGTGGCTACACCTTC
few,TRBV29-1,TRBJ2-2,.,CSAGSNTGELFF,TGCAGCGCGGGTTCTAACACCGGGGAGCTGTTTTTT
many,TRBV7-2,TRBJ2-7,.,CASSPLEWIVPGHARNEQYF,TGTGCCAGCAGCCCCCTGGAATGGATCGTACCGGGACACGCCAGGAACGAGCAGTACTTC
many,TRBV4-1,TRBJ2-7,TRBD1,CASSQRTTGGNYYEQYF,TGCGCCAGCAGCCAACGTACCACAGGGGGGAATTACTACGAGCAGTACTTC
many,TRBV24-1,TRBJ2-2,.,CATSDPTIITGRNTGELFF,TGTGCCACCAGTGATCCAACAATTATTACAGGACGGAACACCGGGGAGCTGTTTTTT
.,TRBV5-1,TRBJ1-2,TRBD1,CTSTGTDYGYTF,TGCACCAGCACCGGGACAGACTATGGCTACACCTTC
many,TRBV27,TRBJ2-7,TRBD1,CASGDQGAPHEQYF,TGTGCCAGCGGGGACCAGGGGGCGCCCCACGAGCAGTACTTC
many,TRBV19,TRBJ2-1,.,CASSAGRSYNEQFF,TGTGCCAGTTCGGCGGGACGGTCCTACAATGAGCAGTTCTTC
.,TRBV18,TRBJ1-6,.,CASSISSSYNSPLHF,TGTGCCAGCTCAATATCGAGCTCCTATAATTCACCCCTCCACTTT
.,TRBV11-3,TRBJ2-7,.,CASRTQGPSYEQYF,TGTGCCAGCAGAACACAGGGACCCTCCTACGAGCAGTACTTC
.,TRBV24-1,TRBJ2-3,.,CATSDLVRSADTQYF,TGTGCCACCAGTGATCTGGTGAGGAGCGCAGATACGCAGTATTTT